The 21 T cell receptor beta chains below were found in one sample sequenced in a study of beta chain features in type 1 diabetes. The isolated RNA, all of it, was reverse transcribed, so expressed TCRB transcripts were what got sequenced. Generated by immunoSEQ multiplex PCR, the TCRdb table keeps only in-frame clones and is missing some. In the table there are around 150,000 clones, 7.5% to 10% of which are singletons. Sequencing used central memory CD4+ T cells from blood. Receptors were obtained from a man younger than 35 in good health.

This clone was found a few times. The rearrangement joins TRBV4-1 to TRBJ1-2; 9 bases are shared with TRBD1. CDR1 is MGHRA, CDR2 YSYEKL, per germline. The CDR3 totals 15 residues. V shed 1 base and J 9 bases; nucleotides not matched to a gene: 9. CDR3: CASSQGTGARKSYTF. In nucleotides, the CDR3 is TGCGCCAGCAGCCAAGGGACAGGGGCCCGGAAGAGCTACACCTTC.

This clone has only a few counts. This rearrangement joins TRBV9 to TRBJ1-5, with D hard to call. The V and J ends lost 5 bases and 3 bases respectively, with 12 bases between them. The CDR3 totals 14 residues. The V gene's germline CDR1 is SGDLS and CDR2 YYNGEE. CDR3 nucleotides: TGTGCCAGCAGTCCTGGACTCTCCAATCAGCCCCAGCATTTT. Amino acid sequence: CASSPGLSNQPQHF.

This clone was seen a few times. The genes are TRBV6-6 and TRBJ2-1, with D possibly TRBD1 on 7 matching bases. The CDR3 covers 13 residues. Germline CDR1 is MNHNY and CDR2 is SVGAGI (reference sequence). Trimming took off 10 bases at V and 4 bases at J, with 14 bases between the two ends. CDR3 DNA sequence: TGTGCCACAGGGGGGAACAGATACAATGAGCAGTTCTTC. Its protein is CATGGNRYNEQFF.

This clone was recorded a few times. The chain is built from TRBV11-2 and TRBJ2-3; 7 nucleotides match TRBD2. V trimming: 7 bases; J trimming: 4 bases; junction bases outside the gene matches: 11. Per the germline V gene, CDR1 is SGHAT and CDR2 is FQNNGV. This CDR3 contains 15 residues. The CDR3 spells CASNTYGRSPDTQYF. The DNA of the CDR3 is TGTGCCAGCAACACGTACGGGAGGAGTCCAGATACGCAGTATTTT.

The chain couples TRBV7-2 to TRBJ2-5; TRBD2 is a possible D gene (7 bases). The CDR3 sequence is 16 residues long. Germline lookup yields CDR1 SGHTA and CDR2 FQGNSA. Trimming shortened V by 2 bases and J by 1 base, and 14 bases separated the two germline ends. The CDR3 here is CASSLRGGGPQETQYF. In DNA, the CDR3 is TGTGCCAGCAGCTTAAGGGGAGGGGGTCCCCAAGAGACCCAGTACTTC.

The chain uses TRBV29-1 and TRBJ1-1, with TRBD1 identical over 8 bases. Unmatched junction bases numbered 5, after V lost 3 bases and J lost 5 bases. The CDR3 is made up of 13 amino acids. CDR1 SQVTM and CDR2 ANQGSEA come from the germline V gene. The CDR3 is CSVEGDRGTEAFF. CDR3 in DNA: TGCAGCGTTGAGGGTGACAGGGGAACTGAAGCTTTCTTT.

The gene calls are TRBV13 and TRBJ2-7; 7 bases are a match to TRBD2. The CDR3 is made up of 14 amino acids. The V gene's germline CDR1 is PRHDT and CDR2 FYEKMQ (reference sequence). V dropped 10 bases and J dropped 1; count of bases not matched to a gene: 10. Here the CDR3 DNA reads TGTGCCACCCGACGCAAGGGAGGGTCCTACGAGCAGTACTTC. Translated, it gives CATRRKGGSYEQYF.

The chain carries TRBV5-8 and TRBJ2-7; 8 bases fit TRBD1. CDR1 and CDR2 from the germline V gene are SGHTS and YDEGEE. This CDR3 has 16 residues. The V and J ends lost 0 bases and 4 bases, in that order; junction bases with no gene match: 9. CDR3 bases: TGTGCCAGCAGCTTGGCCCGCGGGACAGGAGGATACGAGCAGTACTTC. As protein: CASSLARGTGGYEQYF.

The table lists this clone with a few counts. The chain combines TRBV14 with TRBJ2-1, with 11 bases lining up with TRBD2. Germline V gene sequence: CDR1 SGHDN, CDR2 FVKESK. This CDR3 is 14 amino acids long. V shed 5 bases, J shed 4 bases, and the junction held 1 base outside the gene matches. The CDR3 loop reads CASSGTSGYNEQFF. The CDR3 coding sequence is TGTGCCAGCAGCGGGACTAGCGGTTACAATGAGCAGTTCTTC.

This clone has only a few counts. The chain links TRBV29-1 to TRBJ1-2; 9 bases fit TRBD1. This CDR3 has 13 residues. The V gene's germline CDR1 is SQVTM and CDR2 ANQGSEA. The trim removed 6 bases at V and 6 bases at J, leaving 8 bases unmatched. The CDR3 sequence is CSVLEGQGNGYTF. The CDR3 coding sequence is TGCAGCGTCCTTGAGGGACAGGGTAATGGCTACACCTTC.

This sequence joins TRBV6-1 and TRBJ1-4; D may be TRBD1 (5 bases). In germline, CDR1 is MNHNS, CDR2 SASEGT. Trimming pared 7 bases from V and 8 bases from J, leaving 14 bases between. This CDR3 has 13 residues. The CDR3 spells CASTRGDSEKLFF. The CDR3 nucleotides read TGTGCCAGCACTCGGGGGGATTCCGAAAAACTGTTTTTT.

This clone was detected a few times. The chain employs TRBV30 and TRBJ1-1, with TRBD1 as a possible D gene (6 bases). The CDR3 is made up of 13 amino acids. Trimming shortened V by 2 bases and J by 11 bases, and 18 bases separated the two germline ends. In germline, CDR1 is GTSNPN, CDR2 SVGIG (reference sequence). The DNA of the CDR3 is TGTGCCTGGAGTCCACAGGGAACTCTGGGGGCTTTCTTT. This codes for CAWSPQGTLGAFF. The full variable domain, rest sourced from reference TRBV30 and TRBJ1-1, is SQTIHQWPATLVQPVGSPLSLECTVEGTSNPNLYWYRQAAGRGLQLLFYSVGIGQISSEVPQNLSASRPQDRQFILSSKKLLLSDSGFYLCAWSPQGTLGAFFGQGTRLTVV.

The chain joins TRBV5-8 to TRBJ1-6; D is uncertain. The germline V and J ends were trimmed by 4 bases and 7 bases, with 12 bases remaining between them. The CDR3 contains 14 residues. In germline, CDR1 is SGHTS, CDR2 YDEGEE. As DNA, the CDR3 is TGTGCCAGCAGCCAAGATTCGCAGAATTCACCCCTCCACTTT. Translation gives CASSQDSQNSPLHF.

This clone was observed a handful of times. The chain links TRBV19 to TRBJ1-6; weak D call: TRBD1 (6 bases). The CDR3 has 16 residues. Germline CDR1 and CDR2: LNHDA and SQIVND (reference sequence). V lost 6 bases and J 0 bases, leaving 12 bases between the germline ends. CDR3 DNA sequence: TGTGCCAGTAGAACTACAGGGAGCTCCTATAATTCACCCCTCCACTTT. Amino acids: CASRTTGSSYNSPLHF.

This clone was seen ten or more times. The chain employs TRBV9 and TRBJ2-5; 9 positions agree with TRBD2. The CDR3 sequence is 16 residues long. Trimming cost V 1 base and J 5 bases; bases outside gene matches: 9. CDR1 and CDR2 from the germline V gene are SGDLS and YYNGEE. CDR3: CASSVTSGPLGETQYF. The CDR3 DNA is TGTGCCAGCAGCGTAACTAGCGGGCCCTTGGGGGAGACCCAGTACTTC.

This clone was recorded a few times. The chain combines TRBV11-2 with TRBJ1-5; the match to TRBD1 covers 7 bases. The CDR3 sequence is 15 residues long. The germline CDR1 and CDR2 sequences are SGHAT and FQNNGV. J lost 4 bases, V lost 1 base, and 4 bases had no gene match. CDR3 region: CASSLGPGQNQPQHF. The CDR3 coding sequence is TGTGCCAGCAGCTTAGGCCCGGGACAGAATCAGCCCCAGCATTTT.

In this sample, this clone turned up many times. The chain combines TRBV2 with TRBJ2-1; TRBD2 is a possible D gene (6 bases). The CDR3 runs to 13 residues. V lost 5 bases to trimming and J lost 4 bases, with 9 bases between them. Germline lookup yields CDR1 SNHLY and CDR2 FYNNEI. CDR3 region: CASSPGTYNEQFF. CDR3 DNA sequence: TGTGCCAGCAGTCCCGGGACTTACAATGAGCAGTTCTTC.

In its sample, this clone was seen a few times. The chain joins TRBV28 to TRBJ2-7; tentatively, D is TRBD1 (6 bases). The V and J ends lost 5 bases and 4 bases respectively, with 15 bases between them. In germline, CDR1 is MDHEN, CDR2 SYDVKM. This CDR3 is 14 amino acids long. CDR3 region: CASSRATGLYEQYF. Written as DNA, the CDR3 is TGTGCCAGCAGTAGAGCGACAGGTTTATACGAGCAGTACTTC.

This clone has just a few counts. This chain joins TRBV5-6 and TRBJ2-3, with unresolved D. The V end was cut by 4 bases, the J end by 1 base, with 10 bases between. Germline assignment: CDR1 SGHDT and CDR2 YYEEEE. The CDR3 consists of 14 residues. The CDR3 protein is CASSPVRGTDTQYF. CDR3 DNA: TGTGCCAGCAGCCCGGTCCGGGGCACAGATACGCAGTATTTT.

This clone was seen repeatedly, ten times or more. The V and J genes are TRBV4-2 and TRBJ2-2, with 7 bases identical to TRBD2. V trimming: 1 base; J trimming: 6 bases; junction bases outside the gene matches: 8. Germline CDR1 reads LGHNA; CDR2 reads YNFKEQ. The CDR3 length is 16 residues. In DNA, the CDR3 is TGTGCCAGCAGCCAAGGACTAGCCGGGGACCCCGGGGAGCTGTTTTTT. Translating it yields CASSQGLAGDPGELFF.

This rearrangement joins TRBV19 to TRBJ2-7, with a tentative D call TRBD2 (5 bases). In germline, CDR1 is LNHDA, CDR2 SQIVND (reference sequence). CDR3 length: 13 amino acids. Trimming pared 6 bases from V and 3 bases from J, leaving 12 bases between. CDR3 DNA: TGTGCCAGTAGGACGGAAGGAGGCTACGAGCAGTACTTC. Translated: CASRTEGGYEQYF. The full variable domain, in which reference TRBV19 and TRBJ2-7 provide the parts outside the CDR3, is DGGITQSPKYLFRKEGQNVTLSCEQNLNHDAMYWYRQDPGQGLRLIYYSQIVNDFQKGDIAEGYSVSREKKESFPLTVTSAQKNPTAFYLCASRTEGGYEQYFGPGTRLTVT.